This entry features one TCR beta chain sequence. The target antigen is unknown. This sample was included in a study of T cell repertoires in cytomegalovirus infection. A single record per CDR3 protein comes from TCRdb applying MiXCR to the reads. This table has fewer than 85,000 distinct CDR3 sequences, approximately 43% appearing once. Sequenced here: CD8+ T cells from cultured PBMCs, sampled from culture after CMV antigen stimulation. The sequence was obtained from a human donor in good health (CMV status not recorded). Some clones in this sample may be carry-over from other donors' samples.

The chain's CDR3 is CASSFGLAGSHEQYF. DNA of the CDR3: TGTGCCAGCAGTTTCGGACTAGCGGGAAGTCATGAGCAGTACTTC. The gene calls are TRBV27 and TRBJ2-7, with 12 bases matching TRBD2. CDR1 and CDR2 (germline): MNHEY, SMNVEV (reference sequence). The V and J ends lost 3 bases and 7 bases, in that order; junction bases with no gene match: 7. The CDR3 is made up of 15 amino acids.